This T cell receptor beta chain is drawn from a study of tissue T cells after allogeneic stem cell transplantation. Findings and limits, study-wide: Anatomically similar tissues had similar TCR repertoires within each patient.

Time point indicated: mouse harvest day 7 after allogeneic transplant. Mouse grafts combined 10^7 T-cell-depleted bone marrow cells with 10^6 splenic CD5+ T cells. Produced via immunoSEQ multiplex PCR; TCRdb's table is partial and in-frame only. The sample carries some 8,300 clones, 35% to 55% recorded once. As regards this clone: Its antigen is not known. Mouse names are used for the genes.

The sequencing input was skin. This receptor was obtained from a female BALB/c mouse given C57BL/6 T cells with graft-versus-host disease after an allogeneic hematopoietic cell transplant.

CDR3 residues: CAWSLLGGAEQFF. The DNA read from the CDR3 is TGTGCCTGGAGTCTATTGGGTGGGGCTGAGCAGTTC. V and J are TRBV31 and TRBJ2-1; D not certain. Coverage ceases 1 residue before the CDR3 finishes, and the germline J gene fills in the end. Between the trimmed V and J ends, which lost 0 bases and 7 bases, there was a span of 10 bases. The CDR3 has 13 residues. CDR1 is GKSSPN, CDR2 SITVG, per germline.